This T cell receptor (beta chain) was captured by sequencing in a study of graft-versus-host responses after intestinal transplantation. As for the study in general: Isolated intestinal, liver-intestinal, or multivisceral transplants had been given to the recipients.

Study observations and caveats: Circulating GvH clone levels at their peak were associated with HvG declines (early post-transplant). The presence of high graft-versus-host to host-versus-graft clonal ratios in allografts characterized patients with graft-donor T cell macrochimerism. The authors found GvH clones in recipient marrow, some appearing first in ileum or blood.

Regarding this clone: Its antigen is unidentified.

The protocol was immunoSEQ multiplex PCR, while the TCRdb copy is restricted to in-frame clones and leaves out a portion. The sample lists about 85,000 clones; 82% were seen once. The specimen was unstimulated CD4+ T cells sorted from spleen or lymph node cells, collected before intestinal transplant. This sequence was found in a human donor who received an intestinal transplant.

This CDR3 reads CASSQAIEKLFF. CDR3 bases: TGTGCCAGCAGTCAGGCGATTGAAAAACTGTTTTTT. The chain uses TRBV6-5 and TRBJ1-4; D call uncertain. The germline CDR1 and CDR2 sequences are MNHEY and SVGAGI. The CDR3 sequence is 12 residues long. V shed 5 bases and J shed 7 bases, with 8 bases lying between them.